A selection of T cell receptor beta chains follows, all from one sample in a study of T cells after yellow fever vaccination. Using its own MiXCR run on the 5' RACE reads, TCRdb lists one record per CDR3 protein. The sample holds 250,000 to 400,000 distinct CDR3 sequences, about 4% seen once. Specimen: PBMCs, collected 5 days after the yellow fever booster vaccination. The receptors derive from a man aged 18-30 years who received the YFV17D yellow fever vaccine. Each CDR3 is given with its conserved first and last residue. D genes are given only for firm matches. Not all rows give a size; the values are once, few, many and, for expanded clones, a class.

d_gene	len	v_gene	j_gene	abundance	CDR3nt	CDR3aa
.	17	TRBV7-2	TRBJ1-5	few	TGTGCCAGCAGCTTTCTAGGAGGCCCGAAAGGGAATCAGCCCCAGCATTTT	CASSFLGGPKGNQPQHF
.	14	TRBV5-1	TRBJ1-4	.	TGCGCCAGCAGCCCCCTAGGCCCCCTTGAAAAACTGTTTTTT	CASSPLGPLEKLFF
.	15	TRBV11-2	TRBJ2-3	.	TGTGCCAGCAGCTTAGACGATAGGCCCCAGAATACGCAGTATTTT	CASSLDDRPQNTQYF
TRBD1	17	TRBV18	TRBJ2-3	.	TGTGCCAGCTCACTATCCCCGGGACAGGGGGCGCGAGATACGCAGTATTTT	CASSLSPGQGARDTQYF
TRBD2	16	TRBV11-2	TRBJ2-1	.	TGTGCCAGCAGCTTCCATAGCGGGGGATATTACAATGAGCAGTTCTTC	CASSFHSGGYYNEQFF
.	12	TRBV30	TRBJ2-5	few	TGTGCCTGGGGACGGGCTACAGAGACCCAGTACTTC	CAWGRATETQYF
.	11	TRBV7-9	TRBJ1-4	many	TGTGCCAGCAGCTTACTTGAAAAACTGTTTTTT	CASSLLEKLFF
.	16	TRBV4-1	TRBJ1-5	.	TGCGCCAGCAGCCAAGAACCAGGAGGGAGCAATCAGCCCCAGCATTTT	CASSQEPGGSNQPQHF
.	16	TRBV7-6	TRBJ2-2	.	TGTGCCAGCAGCTTACAGGGGATCGCGAACACCGGGGAGCTGTTTTTT	CASSLQGIANTGELFF
.	14	TRBV10-3	TRBJ2-5	few	TGTGCCATCAGTGAGTCGAGGGCACAAGAGACCCAGTACTTC	CAISESRAQETQYF
.	16	TRBV5-5	TRBJ2-2	.	TGTGCCAGCAGAATGAGCGGGCCCCTGAACACCGGGGAGCTGTTTTTT	CASRMSGPLNTGELFF
.	11	TRBV29-1	TRBJ1-2	few	TGCAGCGGTGGACAGAACTATGGCTACACCTTC	CSGGQNYGYTF
.	13	TRBV2	TRBJ1-5	few	TGTGCCAGCAGTGTGGAGGGGGATCAGCCCCAGCATTTT	CASSVEGDQPQHF
.	12	TRBV7-2	TRBJ1-1	few	TGTGCCAGCATGGCCGGGTCGGATCAAGCTTTCTTT	CASMAGSDQAFF
.	13	TRBV5-1	TRBJ2-7	.	TGCGCCAGCAGCTCAAACCCGGTCGGCGAGCAGTACTTC	CASSSNPVGEQYF
.	12	TRBV14	TRBJ1-2	many	TGTGCCAGCAGCCGGGGGTCATATGGCTACACCTTC	CASSRGSYGYTF
TRBD2	15	TRBV7-9	TRBJ2-3	.	TGTGCCAGCAGCTTCATGGCGGGGGTCACAGATACGCAGTATTTT	CASSFMAGVTDTQYF
.	16	TRBV4-3	TRBJ2-6	many	TGCGCCAGCAGCCAAGATCTTAGCTCTGGGGCCAACGTCCTGACTTTC	CASSQDLSSGANVLTF
TRBD1	16	TRBV4-2	TRBJ1-1	.	TGTGCCAGCAGCCAAGACCTCCTCCGGGACAGCACTGAAGCTTTCTTT	CASSQDLLRDSTEAFF
.	14	TRBV11-1	TRBJ2-5	.	TGTGCCAGCAACCCCGACAGGATACAAGAGACCCAGTACTTC	CASNPDRIQETQYF
.	16	TRBV6-5	TRBJ2-3	many	TGTGCCAGCAGTTACCAGGGCGGGGGCTTTACAGATACGCAGTATTTT	CASSYQGGGFTDTQYF
.	13	TRBV5-1	TRBJ1-5	many	TGTGCCAGCAGCTTAGACGGGAATCAGCCCCAGCATTTT	CASSLDGNQPQHF
.	14	TRBV12-3/TRBV12-4	TRBJ2-1	many	TGTGCCAGCAGCATCTTGGCTACGAACTTAGAGCAGTTCTTC	CASSILATNLEQFF
.	15	TRBV11-3	TRBJ2-3	.	TGTGCCAGCAGCCGAGGTAGCGGCCCTGTTGATACGCAGTATTTT	CASSRGSGPVDTQYF
.	12	TRBV12-3/TRBV12-4	TRBJ2-2	many	TGTGCCAGCAGTTTCCGGCCCGGGGAGCTGTTTTTT	CASSFRPGELFF
.	14	TRBV4-1	TRBJ1-1	.	TGCGCCAGCAGCTGGCTCGGCCCGAACACTGAAGCTTTCTTT	CASSWLGPNTEAFF
TRBD2	17	TRBV7-2	TRBJ2-2	.	TGTGCCAGCAGCTGGACTAGCGGGGGCCAGTACACCGGGGAGCTGTTTTTT	CASSWTSGGQYTGELFF
TRBD1	15	TRBV2	TRBJ1-2	.	TGTGCCAGCAGTGAAGACAGGGGTGCCAACTATGGCTACACCTTC	CASSEDRGANYGYTF
.	13	TRBV20-1	TRBJ1-2	few	TGCAGTGCTAGACCTAGGGATGGTCATGGCTACACCTTC	CSARPRDGHGYTF
TRBD1	15	TRBV5-8	TRBJ1-1	few	TGTGCCAGCAGCTTGTATACAGGGGGCTGGACTGAAGCTTTCTTT	CASSLYTGGWTEAFF
TRBD2	15	TRBV7-2	TRBJ2-3	many	TGTGCCAGCAGCAGCCGGCGGGGGAACACAGATACGCAGTATTTT	CASSSRRGNTDTQYF
TRBD2	14	TRBV12-3/TRBV12-4	TRBJ2-7	few	TGTGCCAGCAGTTTTAGCGGGGGTTGGTACGAGCAGTACTTC	CASSFSGGWYEQYF
.	13	TRBV5-1	TRBJ1-2	.	TGCGCCAGCAGCCCGGACAGCCGGGATGGCTACACCTTC	CASSPDSRDGYTF
.	11	TRBV4-1	TRBJ2-2	few	TGCGCCAGCAGCCAAGATTGGGAGCTGTTTTTT	CASSQDWELFF
.	14	TRBV20-1	TRBJ2-3	.	TGCAGTGCCGAGGGGCCCTCCCGCACAGATACGCAGTATTTT	CSAEGPSRTDTQYF
TRBD1	15	TRBV5-1	TRBJ1-6	.	TGCGCCAGCAGCCAAGACAGGGCGATTAATTCACCCCTCCACTTT	CASSQDRAINSPLHF
.	14	TRBV6-1	TRBJ1-2	.	TGTGCCAGCAGTGAAGCGATGGAAAACTATGGCTACACCTTC	CASSEAMENYGYTF
.	15	TRBV9	TRBJ1-2	.	TGTGCCAGCAGCCCCCGGGACGGATCGTTCTATGGCTACACCTTC	CASSPRDGSFYGYTF
TRBD2	18	TRBV6-7	TRBJ2-7	.	TGTGCCAGCAGTTCCCCGGGACTAGCGGGGAAAAACTCCTACGAGCAGTACTTC	CASSSPGLAGKNSYEQYF
.	13	TRBV5-4	TRBJ2-4	many	TGTGCCAGCAGCTCTTGGGACATAAACATTCAGTACTTC	CASSSWDINIQYF